This entry concerns a single TCR beta chain. Germline values: CDR1 SGHRS, CDR2 YFSETQ. V was trimmed by 0 bases and J by 0 bases, leaving 6 bases between them. The CDR3 loop spans 15 amino acids. The assay was immunoSEQ multiplex PCR, and TCRdb's table has in-frame clones only and misses some. The top ten hold 9.5% to 15% of the sample, which has 150,000 to 200,000 clones, roughly 90% seen once. These data come from a study of control samples from healthy donors and cancer patients. Material: blood. The V gene is TRBV5-1, the J gene TRBJ2-2, with no clear D. This TCR came from a man aged 25 to 40 in good health. Here the CDR3 reads CASSLDASNTGELFF. CDR3 nucleotide sequence: TGCGCCAGCAGCTTGGATGCTTCGAACACCGGGGAGCTGTTTTTT.